Listed here are 4 T cell receptor beta chains from one sample, sequenced in a study of cytomegalovirus exposure and HLA in healthy donors. Vbeta (60) and Jbeta (13) primers were used in the PCR. Assay used: immunoSEQ multiplex PCR; TCRdb lists only in-frame clones, some missing. The sample lists 150,000 or so clones, 84% occurring once. Sequencing was carried out using PBMCs. The receptors originated from a man aged 30 to 39 in good health and CMV-seronegative.

V and J are TRBV15 and TRBJ1-5; 7 bases agree with TRBD1. The CDR3 totals 15 residues. CDR1 is LNHNV, CDR2 YYDKDF, per germline (reference sequence). The V and J ends lost 1 base and 5 bases, in that order; junction bases with no gene match: 5. CDR3 in amino acids: CATSRAGDSDQPQHF. The DNA for the CDR3 is TGTGCCACCAGCAGAGCGGGGGACAGCGATCAGCCCCAGCATTTT. The whole variable domain, remainder taken from reference TRBV15 and TRBJ1-5, is DAMVIQNPRYQVTQFGKPVTLSCSQTLNHNVMYWYQQKSSQAPKLLFHYYDKDFNNEADTPDNFQSRRPNTSFCFLDIRSPGLGDTAMYLCATSRAGDSDQPQHFGDGTRLSIL.

This sequence joins TRBV5-6 and TRBJ1-3, with 8 nucleotides matching TRBD1. Germline values: CDR1 SGHDT, CDR2 YYEEEE. V lost 4 bases to trimming and J lost 0 bases; unmatched junction nucleotides: 3. The CDR3 length is 15 residues. The CDR3 DNA sequence: TGTGCCAGCAGCCGGACAGGGAGCTCTGGAAACACCATATATTTT. This translates into CASSRTGSSGNTIYF.

The rearrangement uses TRBV5-1 and TRBJ2-5; 11 bases agree with TRBD1. The J call could be wrong; TRBJ2-7 is a better fit for the DNA end. Germline values: CDR1 SGHRS, CDR2 YFSETQ. The length of the CDR3 is 15 residues. CDR3 residues: CASSPLGQGAYEQYF. Here the CDR3 DNA reads TGCGCCAGCAGCCCGCTTGGACAGGGGGCTTACGAGCAGTACTTC.

The chain has TRBV25-1 and TRBJ1-6; 10 nucleotides align to TRBD1. This CDR3 is built from 15 residues. V shed 6 bases and J 8 bases; nucleotides not matched to a gene: 7. The V gene's germline CDR1 is MGHDK and CDR2 SYGVNS. Here the CDR3 reads CASSPLGTGDSPLHF. As DNA, the CDR3 is TGTGCCAGCAGCCCGCTAGGGACAGGGGATTCACCCCTCCACTTT.